A selection of T cell receptor beta chains follows, all from one sample in a study of blood T cell repertoires in COVID-19. Repertoires were generated with immunoSEQ multiplex PCR, while TCRdb's copy carries only in-frame clones and drops some. The sample includes tens of thousands of clones, around 89% of them seen just once. Input material: peripheral blood. These receptors were collected from a woman aged 80 or over with active COVID-19. Both conserved end residues are part of each CDR3. The D gene is left open where the match is weak. Not all rows give a size; the values are once, few, many and, for expanded clones, a class.

len: 13
j_gene: TRBJ1-6
d_gene: NA
abundance: NA
v_gene: TRBV6-6
CDR3aa: CASSWGENSPLHF
CDR3nt: TGTGCCAGCAGTTGGGGGGAGAATTCACCCCTCCACTTT

len: 14
j_gene: TRBJ2-1
d_gene: TRBD1
abundance: NA
v_gene: TRBV6-5
CDR3aa: CASSRQGARGEQFF
CDR3nt: TGTGCCAGCAGCCGACAGGGGGCGCGAGGTGAGCAGTTCTTC

len: 14
j_gene: TRBJ2-7
d_gene: TRBD1
abundance: NA
v_gene: TRBV5-1
CDR3aa: CASSSGTGNHEQYF
CDR3nt: TGCGCCAGCAGCTCCGGGACAGGGAATCACGAGCAGTACTTC

len: 12
j_gene: TRBJ2-7
d_gene: NA
abundance: NA
v_gene: TRBV29-1
CDR3aa: CSVGTNAYEQYF
CDR3nt: TGCAGCGTTGGGACAAACGCCTACGAGCAGTACTTC

len: 18
j_gene: TRBJ2-3
d_gene: NA
abundance: NA
v_gene: TRBV25-1
CDR3aa: CASSGGLRNARGTDTQYF
CDR3nt: TGTGCCAGCAGTGGCGGCCTTCGGAACGCCCGAGGCACAGATACGCAGTATTTT

len: 14
j_gene: TRBJ2-7
d_gene: NA
abundance: few
v_gene: TRBV6-2/TRBV6-3
CDR3aa: CASSYPRGSYEQYF
CDR3nt: TGTGCCAGCAGTTATCCGCGGGGCTCCTACGAGCAGTACTTC

len: 13
j_gene: TRBJ2-7
d_gene: NA
abundance: NA
v_gene: TRBV28
CDR3aa: CASRTPGDYEQYF
CDR3nt: TGTGCCAGCAGAACACCAGGGGACTACGAGCAGTACTTC

len: 16
j_gene: TRBJ2-1
d_gene: TRBD2
abundance: NA
v_gene: TRBV5-1
CDR3aa: CASSLEASGLNNEQFF
CDR3nt: TGCGCCAGCAGCTTGGAGGCTAGCGGGTTAAACAATGAGCAGTTCTTC

len: 14
j_gene: TRBJ1-4
d_gene: NA
abundance: NA
v_gene: TRBV6-5
CDR3aa: CASSSGKLSEKLFF
CDR3nt: TGTGCCAGCAGCTCAGGGAAGCTGAGTGAAAAACTGTTTTTT

len: 15
j_gene: TRBJ1-5
d_gene: TRBD1
abundance: NA
v_gene: TRBV2
CDR3aa: CASRPRQGFNQPQHF
CDR3nt: TGTGCCAGCAGACCCCGACAGGGCTTCAATCAGCCCCAGCATTTT

len: 15
j_gene: TRBJ2-4
d_gene: NA
abundance: NA
v_gene: TRBV6-1
CDR3aa: CASSELILAKNIQYF
CDR3nt: TGTGCCAGCAGTGAACTAATTCTAGCCAAAAACATTCAGTACTTC

len: 13
j_gene: TRBJ1-1
d_gene: NA
abundance: NA
v_gene: TRBV28
CDR3aa: CASSPPGGTEAFF
CDR3nt: TGTGCCAGCAGTCCCCCGGGGGGCACTGAAGCTTTCTTT

len: 14
j_gene: TRBJ2-3
d_gene: TRBD2
abundance: NA
v_gene: TRBV19
CDR3aa: CASSKGLAPSGQYF
CDR3nt: TGTGCCAGTAGTAAGGGACTAGCGCCCTCAGGGCAGTATTTT

len: 15
j_gene: TRBJ1-1
d_gene: NA
abundance: NA
v_gene: TRBV10-3
CDR3aa: CAIRDGISMNTEAFF
CDR3nt: TGTGCCATCAGGGACGGGATTTCCATGAACACTGAAGCTTTCTTT

len: 18
j_gene: TRBJ2-2
d_gene: TRBD2
abundance: once
v_gene: TRBV7-2
CDR3aa: CASSLGRLAGSDTGELFF
CDR3nt: TGTGCCAGCAGCTTAGGTAGGCTAGCGGGATCGGACACCGGGGAGCTGTTTTTT

len: 18
j_gene: TRBJ2-3
d_gene: TRBD1
abundance: NA
v_gene: TRBV9
CDR3aa: CASSVGTGGSFSTDTQYF
CDR3nt: TGTGCCAGCAGCGTTGGGACAGGGGGATCATTCAGCACAGATACGCAGTATTTT

len: 16
j_gene: TRBJ2-7
d_gene: NA
abundance: NA
v_gene: TRBV18
CDR3aa: CASSPQPPKGGYEQYF
CDR3nt: TGTGCCAGCTCACCACAACCCCCCAAAGGGGGCTACGAGCAGTACTTC

len: 11
j_gene: TRBJ2-7
d_gene: NA
abundance: NA
v_gene: TRBV20-1
CDR3aa: CSAVANNRQYF
CDR3nt: TGCAGTGCGGTAGCCAACAATCGACAGTACTTC

len: 12
j_gene: TRBJ2-2
d_gene: NA
abundance: NA
v_gene: TRBV24-1
CDR3aa: CATLTSTGELFF
CDR3nt: TGTGCCACCTTGACTTCCACCGGGGAGCTGTTTTTT

len: 19
j_gene: TRBJ2-6
d_gene: TRBD1
abundance: NA
v_gene: TRBV7-2
CDR3aa: CASSLAGGTGSVGANVLTF
CDR3nt: TGTGCCAGCAGCTTAGCGGGGGGGACAGGGTCGGTCGGGGCCAACGTCCTGACTTTC

len: 15
j_gene: TRBJ2-7
d_gene: NA
abundance: NA
v_gene: TRBV6-2/TRBV6-3
CDR3aa: CASTPLGQGSYEQYF
CDR3nt: TGTGCCAGCACCCCCCTGGGGCAGGGGTCCTACGAGCAGTACTTC

len: 15
j_gene: TRBJ2-7
d_gene: NA
abundance: NA
v_gene: TRBV5-5
CDR3aa: CASSPFWGPSYEQYF
CDR3nt: TGTGCCAGCAGTCCATTTTGGGGCCCAAGCTACGAGCAGTACTTC

len: 17
j_gene: TRBJ2-2
d_gene: TRBD1
abundance: NA
v_gene: TRBV24-1
CDR3aa: CATSDRGRQVSEGELFF
CDR3nt: TGTGCCACCAGTGACAGGGGGCGTCAAGTATCTGAGGGGGAGCTGTTTTTT

len: 20
j_gene: TRBJ2-1
d_gene: TRBD2
abundance: NA
v_gene: TRBV6-4
CDR3aa: CASSDSGTSGLPPAYNEQFF
CDR3nt: TGTGCCAGCAGTGACTCTGGGACTAGCGGGCTCCCGCCGGCCTACAATGAGCAGTTCTTC

len: 17
j_gene: TRBJ2-2
d_gene: TRBD2
abundance: NA
v_gene: TRBV3-1/TRBV3-2
CDR3aa: CASSQDWLAGDTGELFF
CDR3nt: TGTGCCAGCAGCCAAGATTGGCTAGCGGGAGACACCGGGGAGCTGTTTTTT

len: 15
j_gene: TRBJ1-2
d_gene: TRBD1
abundance: NA
v_gene: TRBV7-6
CDR3aa: CASSLVTGGLYGYTF
CDR3nt: TGTGCCAGCAGCTTAGTGACAGGGGGCCTCTATGGCTACACCTTC

len: 13
j_gene: TRBJ2-3
d_gene: TRBD1
abundance: NA
v_gene: TRBV5-1
CDR3aa: CASGTASTDTQYF
CDR3nt: TGCGCCAGCGGGACAGCTAGCACAGATACGCAGTATTTT

len: 14
j_gene: TRBJ2-3
d_gene: NA
abundance: NA
v_gene: TRBV7-9
CDR3aa: CASSEWKGKHTQYF
CDR3nt: TGTGCCAGCAGCGAGTGGAAGGGGAAGCATACGCAGTATTTT

len: 15
j_gene: TRBJ2-1
d_gene: TRBD1
abundance: NA
v_gene: TRBV7-9
CDR3aa: CASSLIQGGADEQFF
CDR3nt: TGTGCCAGCAGCTTGATACAGGGGGGAGCTGATGAGCAGTTCTTC

len: 15
j_gene: TRBJ2-3
d_gene: TRBD2
abundance: few
v_gene: TRBV5-4
CDR3aa: CASSLAGGPTDTQYF
CDR3nt: TGTGCCAGCAGCTTAGCGGGAGGGCCAACAGATACGCAGTATTTT

len: 15
j_gene: TRBJ1-3
d_gene: NA
abundance: NA
v_gene: TRBV5-4
CDR3aa: CASSPGGVRGNTIYF
CDR3nt: TGTGCCAGCAGTCCCGGGGGGGTACGAGGAAACACCATATATTTT

len: 15
j_gene: TRBJ2-3
d_gene: NA
abundance: NA
v_gene: TRBV6-2/TRBV6-3
CDR3aa: CASSYSRGSTDTQYF
CDR3nt: TGTGCCAGCAGTTACAGCCGGGGATCCACAGATACGCAGTATTTT

len: 17
j_gene: TRBJ2-3
d_gene: TRBD2
abundance: NA
v_gene: TRBV7-2
CDR3aa: CASSLGTGGGVTDTQYF
CDR3nt: TGTGCCAGCAGCTTAGGGACCGGGGGGGGCGTCACAGATACGCAGTATTTT

len: 14
j_gene: TRBJ1-2
d_gene: NA
abundance: NA
v_gene: TRBV7-2
CDR3aa: CASTLGHLNYGYTF
CDR3nt: TGTGCCAGCACCCTTGGGCACCTTAACTATGGCTACACCTTC

len: 15
j_gene: TRBJ2-1
d_gene: NA
abundance: medium-sized
v_gene: TRBV4-2
CDR3aa: CASSQEGVTYNEQFF
CDR3nt: TGTGCCAGCAGCCAAGAAGGAGTGACCTACAATGAGCAGTTCTTC

len: 14
j_gene: TRBJ1-4
d_gene: NA
abundance: once
v_gene: TRBV4-1
CDR3aa: CASSQDGRGSKLFF
CDR3nt: TGCGCCAGCAGCCAAGATGGAAGAGGGTCAAAACTGTTTTTT

len: 19
j_gene: TRBJ1-5
d_gene: TRBD1
abundance: NA
v_gene: TRBV28
CDR3aa: CASSWTGWNPRIGNQPQHF
CDR3nt: TGTGCCAGCAGTTGGACAGGGTGGAACCCCAGAATTGGCAATCAGCCCCAGCATTTT

len: 15
j_gene: TRBJ2-4
d_gene: NA
abundance: NA
v_gene: TRBV2
CDR3aa: CASSDEELVKNIQYF
CDR3nt: TGTGCCAGCAGTGATGAGGAACTAGTAAAAAACATTCAGTACTTC

len: 14
j_gene: TRBJ2-7
d_gene: NA
abundance: few
v_gene: TRBV7-3
CDR3aa: CASSLSINSQEQYF
CDR3nt: TGTGCCAGCAGCCTCTCGATTAACTCCCAAGAGCAGTACTTC